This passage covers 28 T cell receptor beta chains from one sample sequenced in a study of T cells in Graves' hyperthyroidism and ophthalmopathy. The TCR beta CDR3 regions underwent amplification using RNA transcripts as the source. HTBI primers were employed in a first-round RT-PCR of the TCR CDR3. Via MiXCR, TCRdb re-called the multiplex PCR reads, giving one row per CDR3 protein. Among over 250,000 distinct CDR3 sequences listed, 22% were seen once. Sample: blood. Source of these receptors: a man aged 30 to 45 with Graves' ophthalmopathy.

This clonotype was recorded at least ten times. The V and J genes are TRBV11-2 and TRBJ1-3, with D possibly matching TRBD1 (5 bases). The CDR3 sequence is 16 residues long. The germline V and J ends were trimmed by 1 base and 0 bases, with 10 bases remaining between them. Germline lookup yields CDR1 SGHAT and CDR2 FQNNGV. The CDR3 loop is CASSLGEGFSGNTIYF. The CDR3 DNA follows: TGTGCCAGCAGCTTAGGAGAGGGGTTCTCTGGAAACACCATATATTTT.

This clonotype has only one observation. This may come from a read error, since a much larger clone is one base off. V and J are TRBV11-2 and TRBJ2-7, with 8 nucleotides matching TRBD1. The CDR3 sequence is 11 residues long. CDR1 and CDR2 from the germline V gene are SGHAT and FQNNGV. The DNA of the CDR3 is TGTGCCAGCACAGGGGGCTACGAGCAGCACTTC. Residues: CASTGGYEQHF.

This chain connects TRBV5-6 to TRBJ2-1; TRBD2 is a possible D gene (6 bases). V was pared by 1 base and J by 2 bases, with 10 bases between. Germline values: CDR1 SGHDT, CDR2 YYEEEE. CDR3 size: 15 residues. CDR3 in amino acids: CASSLNAGTYNEQFF. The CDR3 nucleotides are TGTGCCAGCAGCTTGAATGCGGGAACCTACAATGAGCAGTTCTTC.

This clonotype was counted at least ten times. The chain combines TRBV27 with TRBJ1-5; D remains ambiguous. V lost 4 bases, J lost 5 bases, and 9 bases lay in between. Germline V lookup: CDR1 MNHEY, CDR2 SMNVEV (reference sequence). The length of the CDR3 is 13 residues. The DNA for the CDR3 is TGTGCCAGCAGTTCGAGTAGGGATCAGCCCCAGCATTTT. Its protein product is CASSSSRDQPQHF.

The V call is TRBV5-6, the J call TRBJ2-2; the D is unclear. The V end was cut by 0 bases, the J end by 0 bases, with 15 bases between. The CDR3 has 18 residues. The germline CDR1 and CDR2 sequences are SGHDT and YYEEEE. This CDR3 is CASSLAMDPRPNTGELFF. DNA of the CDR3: TGTGCCAGCAGCTTGGCCATGGACCCGAGGCCGAACACCGGGGAGCTGTTTTTT.

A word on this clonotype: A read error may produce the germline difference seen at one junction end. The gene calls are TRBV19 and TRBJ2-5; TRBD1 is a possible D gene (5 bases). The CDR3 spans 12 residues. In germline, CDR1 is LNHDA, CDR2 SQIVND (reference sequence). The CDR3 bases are TGTGCCAGTAGTATGGGGCCAGAGACCCAGGACTTC. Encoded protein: CASSMGPETQDF. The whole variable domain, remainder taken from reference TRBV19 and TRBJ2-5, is DGGITQSPKYLFRKEGQNVTLSCEQNLNHDAMYWYRQDPGQGLRLIYYSQIVNDFQKGDIAEGYSVSREKKESFPLTVTSAQKNPTAFYLCASSMGPETQDFGPGTRLLVL.

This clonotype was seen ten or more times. In DNA, the CDR3 is TGTGCCAGCAGCTTCCGTGGCCACTACTACGAGCAGTACTTC. Amino acids: CASSFRGHYYEQYF. The chain uses TRBV11-2 and TRBJ2-7; no clear D gene. V was trimmed by 3 bases and J by 3 bases, leaving 12 bases between them. This CDR3 has 14 amino acids. CDR1 is SGHAT, CDR2 FQNNGV, per germline.

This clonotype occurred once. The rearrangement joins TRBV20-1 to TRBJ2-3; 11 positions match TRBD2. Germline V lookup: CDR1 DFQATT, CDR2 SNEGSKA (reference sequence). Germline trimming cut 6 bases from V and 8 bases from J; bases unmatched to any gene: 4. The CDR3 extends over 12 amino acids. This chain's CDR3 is CSAILAGATQYF. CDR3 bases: TGCAGTGCCATACTAGCGGGAGCTACGCAGTATTTT.

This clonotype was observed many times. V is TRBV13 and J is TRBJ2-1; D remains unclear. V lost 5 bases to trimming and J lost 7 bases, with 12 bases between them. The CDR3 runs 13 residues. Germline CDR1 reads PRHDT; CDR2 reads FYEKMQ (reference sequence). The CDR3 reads CASSLSRWNEQFF. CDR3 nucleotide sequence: TGTGCCAGCAGCCTGAGCCGCTGGAATGAGCAGTTCTTC.

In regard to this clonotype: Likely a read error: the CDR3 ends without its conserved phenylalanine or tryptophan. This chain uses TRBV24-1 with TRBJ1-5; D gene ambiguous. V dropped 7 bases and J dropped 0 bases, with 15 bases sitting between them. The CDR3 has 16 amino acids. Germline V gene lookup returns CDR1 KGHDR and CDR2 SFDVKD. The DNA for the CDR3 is TGTGCCACCAGGGTATCGAGGGTTGATAGCAATCAGCCCCAGCATTTA. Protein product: CATRVSRVDSNQPQHL.

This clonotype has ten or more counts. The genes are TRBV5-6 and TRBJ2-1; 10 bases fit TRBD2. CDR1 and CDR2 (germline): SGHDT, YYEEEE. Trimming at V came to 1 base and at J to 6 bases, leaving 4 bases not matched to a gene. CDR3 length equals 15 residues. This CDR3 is CASSLRLAGANEQFF. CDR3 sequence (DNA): TGTGCCAGCAGCTTGAGGCTAGCGGGAGCCAATGAGCAGTTCTTC.

CDR3 in amino acids: CATTQREPLSYEQYF. CDR3 bases: TGTGCCACTACACAGCGGGAACCCCTTTCCTACGAGCAGTACTTC. The chain is built from TRBV2 and TRBJ2-7, with TRBD2 matching over 7 bases. Trimming cost V 10 bases and J 1 base; bases outside gene matches: 13. Looked up from germline, CDR1 is SNHLY and CDR2 is FYNNEI. The CDR3 spans 15 residues.

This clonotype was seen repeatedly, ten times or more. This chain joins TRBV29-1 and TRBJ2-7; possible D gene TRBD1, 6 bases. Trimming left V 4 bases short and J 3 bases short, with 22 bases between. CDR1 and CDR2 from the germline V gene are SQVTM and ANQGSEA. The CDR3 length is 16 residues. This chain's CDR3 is CSVGKLAGAIIYEQYF. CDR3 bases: TGCAGCGTTGGGAAATTGGCAGGGGCGATCATCTACGAGCAGTACTTC.

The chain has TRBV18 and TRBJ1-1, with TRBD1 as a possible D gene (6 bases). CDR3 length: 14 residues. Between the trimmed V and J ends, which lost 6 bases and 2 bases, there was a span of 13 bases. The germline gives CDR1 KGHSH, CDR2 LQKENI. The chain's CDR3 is CASSLNRVNTEAFF. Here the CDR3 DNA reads TGTGCCAGCTCGCTCAACAGGGTTAACACTGAAGCTTTCTTT.

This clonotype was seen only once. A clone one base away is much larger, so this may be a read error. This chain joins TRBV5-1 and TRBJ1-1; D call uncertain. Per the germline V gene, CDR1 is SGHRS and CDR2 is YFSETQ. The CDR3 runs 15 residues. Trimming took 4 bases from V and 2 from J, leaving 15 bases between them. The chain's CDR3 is CASSPERGLNTEAFF. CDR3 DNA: TGCGCCAGCAGCCCGGAACGCGGACTCAACACTGAAGCTTTCTTT.

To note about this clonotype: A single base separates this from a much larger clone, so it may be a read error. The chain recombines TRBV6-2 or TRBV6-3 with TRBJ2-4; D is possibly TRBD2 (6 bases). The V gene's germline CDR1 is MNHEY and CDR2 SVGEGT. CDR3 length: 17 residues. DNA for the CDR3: TGTGCCAGCAGGCCCACCGACAGCCCACTAGCCGAAAACATTCAGTACTTC. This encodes CASRPTDSPLAENIQYF.

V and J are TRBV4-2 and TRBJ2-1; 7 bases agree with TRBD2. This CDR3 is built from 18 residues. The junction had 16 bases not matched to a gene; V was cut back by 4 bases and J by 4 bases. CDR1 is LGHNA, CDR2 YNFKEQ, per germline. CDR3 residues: CASSPFQGRLAEYNEQFF. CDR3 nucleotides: TGTGCCAGCAGCCCATTCCAAGGACGACTAGCAGAGTACAATGAGCAGTTCTTC.

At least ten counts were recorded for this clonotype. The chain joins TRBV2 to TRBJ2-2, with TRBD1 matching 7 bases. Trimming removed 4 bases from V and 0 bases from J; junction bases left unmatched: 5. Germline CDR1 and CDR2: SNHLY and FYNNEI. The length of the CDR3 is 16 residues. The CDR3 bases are TGTGCCAGCAGTGCATGGGGACAGCCGAACACCGGGGAGCTGTTTTTT. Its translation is CASSAWGQPNTGELFF.

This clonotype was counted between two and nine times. The CDR3 sequence is CASSSSAGSTDTQYF. In DNA, the CDR3 is TGCGCCAGCAGCTCCTCAGCGGGAAGCACAGATACGCAGTATTTT. This sequence joins TRBV5-1 and TRBJ2-3, with 7 bases lining up with TRBD2. V lost 3 bases and J lost 0; bases outside the gene matches: 4. This CDR3 contains 15 residues. Germline-derived CDR1 and CDR2 are SGHRS and YFSETQ. Looking up the rest from reference TRBV5-1 and TRBJ2-3 gives the full variable domain: KAGVTQTPRYLIKTRGQQVTLSCSPISGHRSVSWYQQTPGQGLQFLFEYFSETQRNKGNFPGRFSGRQFSNSRSEMNVSTLELGDSALYLCASSSSAGSTDTQYFGPGTRLTVL.

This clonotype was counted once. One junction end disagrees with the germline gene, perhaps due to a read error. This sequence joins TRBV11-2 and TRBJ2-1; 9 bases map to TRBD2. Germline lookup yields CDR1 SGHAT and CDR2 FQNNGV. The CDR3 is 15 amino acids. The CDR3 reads CASSPGTSIHNEQFF. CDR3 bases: TGCGCCAGCAGCCCGGGGACTAGCATCCACAATGAGCAGTTCTTC.

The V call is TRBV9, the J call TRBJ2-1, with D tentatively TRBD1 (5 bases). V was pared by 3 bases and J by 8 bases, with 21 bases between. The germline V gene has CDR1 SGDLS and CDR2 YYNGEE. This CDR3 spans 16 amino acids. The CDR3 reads CASSEGSPAPFDEQFF. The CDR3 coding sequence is TGTGCCAGCAGCGAGGGGTCGCCCGCCCCTTTCGATGAGCAGTTCTTC.

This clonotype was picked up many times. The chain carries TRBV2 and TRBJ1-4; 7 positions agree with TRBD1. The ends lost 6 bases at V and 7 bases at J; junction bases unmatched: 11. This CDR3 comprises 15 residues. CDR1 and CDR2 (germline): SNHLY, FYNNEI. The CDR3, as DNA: TGTGCCAGCAGCCCTGGTGGTGGGACAGTTGAAAAACTGTTTTTT. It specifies CASSPGGGTVEKLFF.

The CDR3: CASRLKQGVTDTQYF. The CDR3 coding sequence is TGTGCCAGCAGGCTAAAACAGGGAGTCACAGATACGCAGTATTTT. The chain recombines TRBV3-1 with TRBJ2-3; weak D call: TRBD1 (6 bases). The CDR3 loop spans 15 amino acids. V lost 6 bases and J lost 2, with 15 bases in between. Germline V lookup: CDR1 LGHDT, CDR2 YNNKEL (reference sequence).

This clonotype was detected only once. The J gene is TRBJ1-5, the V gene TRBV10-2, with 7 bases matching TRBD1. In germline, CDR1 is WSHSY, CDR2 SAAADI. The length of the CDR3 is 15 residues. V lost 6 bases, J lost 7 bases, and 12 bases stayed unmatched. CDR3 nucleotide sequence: TGCGCCAGCAGCCAAGTGGCCTACAGGGGCCAGCCCCAGCATTTT. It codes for CASSQVAYRGQPQHF.

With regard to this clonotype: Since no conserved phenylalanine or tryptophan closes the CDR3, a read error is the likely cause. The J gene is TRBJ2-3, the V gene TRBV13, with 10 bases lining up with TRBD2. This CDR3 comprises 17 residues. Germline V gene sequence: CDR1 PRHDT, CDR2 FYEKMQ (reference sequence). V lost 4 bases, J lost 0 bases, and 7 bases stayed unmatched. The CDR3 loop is CASSYRTSGASTDTQYL. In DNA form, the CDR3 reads TGTGCCAGCAGCTACCGGACTAGCGGCGCTAGCACAGATACGCAGTATCTT.

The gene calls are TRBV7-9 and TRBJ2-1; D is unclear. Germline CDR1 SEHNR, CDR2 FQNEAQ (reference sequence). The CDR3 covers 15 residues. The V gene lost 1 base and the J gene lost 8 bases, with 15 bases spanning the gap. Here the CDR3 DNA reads TGTGCCAGCAGCTTAGGATCTAGAGTTTCGTATGAGCAGTTCTTC. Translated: CASSLGSRVSYEQFF.

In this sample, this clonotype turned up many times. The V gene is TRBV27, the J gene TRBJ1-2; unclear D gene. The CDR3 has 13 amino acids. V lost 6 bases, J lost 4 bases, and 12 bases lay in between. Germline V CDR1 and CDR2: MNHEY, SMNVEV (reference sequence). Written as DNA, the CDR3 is TGTGCCAGCAGCCCTCGATCCTTCTATGGCTACACCTTC. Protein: CASSPRSFYGYTF.

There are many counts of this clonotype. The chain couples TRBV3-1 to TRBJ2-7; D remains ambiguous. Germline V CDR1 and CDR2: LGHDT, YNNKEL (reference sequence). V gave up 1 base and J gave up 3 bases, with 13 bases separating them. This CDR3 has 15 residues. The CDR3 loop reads CASSQAYRANYEQYF. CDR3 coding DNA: TGTGCCAGCAGCCAAGCCTACCGGGCCAACTACGAGCAGTACTTC.